The 20 T cell receptor beta chains presented below share a single source sample, sequenced in a study of T cell clonality in common variable immunodeficiency. Clones were sequenced by immunoSEQ multiplex PCR, and TCRdb holds only the in-frame ones, with some missing. The specimen has under 65,000 clones, none found just once. The sample taken for sequencing was peripheral blood mononuclear cells. The origin of the receptors is a person aged 18 to 75 in good health.

This clone was recorded at least ten times. The CDR3 end lies 3 residues beyond the end of the read and is filled in from the germline J gene. The chain carries TRBV7-2 and TRBJ2-2; 7 nucleotides line up with TRBD1. CDR3 length: 14 amino acids. Germline V lookup: CDR1 SGHTA, CDR2 FQGNSA. The CDR3 loop reads CASSLDRGREKLFF. The part of the CDR3 DNA that was read is TGTGCCAGCAGCTTAGACAGGGGACGAGAAAAG.

This clone occurred many times. The CDR3 is cut off 3 residues early in the read; its end comes from the germline J gene. This chain joins TRBV19 and TRBJ1-1, with D possibly being TRBD1 (5 bases). Germline V lookup: CDR1 LNHDA, CDR2 SQIVND (reference sequence). There are 14 residues in the CDR3. Trimming stripped 3 bases from V and 5 bases from J, with 13 bases between. The CDR3 spells CASSIQGLGTEAFF. The DNA read from the CDR3 is TGTGCCAGTAGTATTCAGGGATTGGGAACTGAA.

This clone came up many times. The read ends 3 residues shy of where the CDR3 ends; the end is completed using the germline J gene. This chain uses TRBV19 with TRBJ2-3, with TRBD2 matching 13 bases. The CDR3 sequence is 15 residues long. The germline gives CDR1 LNHDA, CDR2 SQIVND (reference sequence). The CDR3 DNA, read in part, is TGTGCCAGTAGTATAGGGACTAGCGGGAGTGAGACG. As protein: CASSIGTSGSET. The entire CDR3 reads CASSIGTSGSETQYF.

This clone was recorded many times. The missing CDR3 end, 3 residues past where the read stops, is filled in from the germline J gene. J is TRBJ2-2 and V is TRBV9, with D tentatively TRBD1 (6 bases). The CDR3 has 15 amino acids. Germline loops: CDR1 SGDLS, CDR2 YYNGEE. CDR3 in amino acids: CASSALQGQGEKLFF. The CDR3 bases that were read are TGTGCCAGCAGCGCACTACAGGGTCAGGGAGAAAAG.

There are many counts of this clone. The sequenced fragment ends 3 residues before the CDR3 boundary, so the rest is inferred from the germline J gene. V and J are TRBV29-1 and TRBJ1-2; D remains unclear. Germline V lookup: CDR1 SQVTM, CDR2 ANQGSEA. The CDR3 is made up of 14 amino acids. V shed 7 bases and J shed 3 bases, with 18 bases lying between them. CDR3: CSAEGPGGDYGYTF. The sequenced CDR3 bases are TGCAGCGCTGAGGGTCCGGGTGGCGACTATGGC.

Note on this clone: Sequencing ends 3 residues short of the CDR3 end; the germline J gene provides the rest. V usage is TRBV5-6 and J usage is TRBJ2-4; tentative D call: TRBD1 (6 bases). Germline lookup yields CDR1 SGHDT and CDR2 YYEEEE. CDR3 size: 13 residues. CDR3 bases read: TGTGCCAGCAGCCCAGGGGTTAATCAGCCT. Translating gives CASSPGVNQP. The CDR3 reads in full as CASSPGVNQPQYF.

Of note for this clone: The DNA ends 3 residues before the CDR3 does, and the rest of the CDR3 is filled in from the germline J gene. V gene TRBV5-1 combines with J gene TRBJ1-1, with a weak D call TRBD1 (6 bases). Trimming removed 0 bases at V and 7 bases at J, with 16 bases between. The CDR3 is 15 residues long. Germline lookup yields CDR1 SGHRS and CDR2 YFSETQ. Partial CDR3 DNA: TGCGCCAGCAGCTTGGAAGGGGGGGTATGGGTTGAA. Encoded protein: CASSLEGGVWVE. The whole CDR3 protein reads CASSLEGGVWVEAFF. Filled out from reference TRBV5-1 and TRBJ1-1, the complete variable domain reads KAGVTQTPRYLIKTRGQQVTLSCSPISGHRSVSWYQQTPGQGLQFLFEYFSETQRNKGNFPGRFSGRQFSNSRSEMNVSTLELGDSALYLCASSLEGGVWVEAFFGQGTRLTVV.

This clone came up many times. Coverage ceases 3 residues before the CDR3 finishes, and the germline J gene fills in the end. The chain links TRBV7-9 to TRBJ2-5, with D perhaps TRBD1 (7 bases). Trimming cost V 1 base and J 7 bases, with 13 bases left between them. Germline CDR1 and CDR2: SEHNR and FQNEAQ (reference sequence). The CDR3 is 14 residues long. The sequenced CDR3 bases are TGTGCCAGCAGCTTAGAGGACAGGAGGGGGACC. Translating gives CASSLEDRRGT. The CDR3 reads in full as CASSLEDRRGTQYF.

This clone occurred many times. The DNA ends 3 residues before the CDR3 does, and the rest of the CDR3 is filled in from the germline J gene. The rearrangement uses TRBV5-1 and TRBJ2-3; D unclear. From germline, CDR1 is SGHRS and CDR2 YFSETQ. The CDR3 consists of 15 residues. Deletions cut 0 bases from V and 0 bases from J, with 8 bases between. CDR3 DNA (partial): TGCGCCAGCAGCTTGGCTCCTACTAGCACAGATACG. Its translation is CASSLAPTSTDT. The whole CDR3 sequence reads CASSLAPTSTDTQYF.

This clone was observed at least ten times. The sequenced fragment ends 3 residues before the CDR3 boundary, so the rest is inferred from the germline J gene. The chain recombines TRBV20-1 with TRBJ2-3, with a possible D match to TRBD1 (6 bases). This CDR3 contains 12 residues. Germline CDR1 DFQATT, CDR2 SNEGSKA (reference sequence). The germline V and J ends were trimmed by 7 bases and 4 bases, with 12 bases remaining between them. The CDR3 DNA, read in part, is TGCAGTGGAGGGGGTTACGCAGATACG. Translating gives CSGGGYADT. The CDR3 reads in full as CSGGGYADTQYF.

There are many counts of this clone. The sequenced fragment ends 3 residues before the CDR3 boundary, so the rest is inferred from the germline J gene. J is TRBJ2-7 and V is TRBV20-1, with TRBD2 matching over 15 bases. The length of the CDR3 is 15 residues. Looked up from germline, CDR1 is DFQATT and CDR2 is SNEGSKA (reference sequence). V lost 3 bases, J lost 6 bases, and 6 bases stayed unmatched. CDR3 in amino acids: CSASRTSGRAAEQYF. CDR3 DNA, as far as it was read: TGCAGTGCTAGCCGGACTAGCGGGAGGGCCGCCGAG.

This clone was detected many times. Coverage ceases 3 residues before the CDR3 finishes, and the germline J gene fills in the end. This chain links TRBV2 with TRBJ2-3; a possible D gene is TRBD1 (7 bases). The V end lost 3 bases, the J end lost 4 bases, and 20 bases lay between the germline ends. Germline V gene sequence: CDR1 SNHLY, CDR2 FYNNEI. This CDR3 spans 17 amino acids. The sequenced CDR3 bases are TGTGCCAGCAGTGATGGGAGGAGGGGGCAGCGCGCAGATACG. It specifies CASSDGRRGQRADT. The whole CDR3 protein is CASSDGRRGQRADTQYF.

This clone has a count of ten or more. The CDR3 goes on 3 residues after the read ends, and that part is filled in from the germline J gene. The genes are TRBV11-2 and TRBJ2-1; D gene uncertain. Germline-derived CDR1 and CDR2 are SGHAT and FQNNGV. V was trimmed by 5 bases and J by 8 bases, leaving 13 bases between them. The CDR3 covers 13 residues. CDR3 DNA, as far as it was read: TGTGCCAGCAGCCCCTCCTATTACGATGAG. Translation: CASSPSYYDE. The whole CDR3 region reads CASSPSYYDEQFF.

This clone was observed at least ten times. The read halts 3 residues ahead of the CDR3 end, with the missing end drawn from the germline J gene. The chain combines TRBV30 with TRBJ1-4; 7 positions match TRBD1. After removal of 3 bases from V and 6 bases from J, the junction contained 4 bases not matched to a gene. Germline-derived CDR1 and CDR2 are GTSNPN and SVGIG (reference sequence). CDR3 length: 13 amino acids. CDR3 sequence reads: CAWRRDRYEKLFF. The part of the CDR3 DNA that was read is TGTGCCTGGAGAAGGGACAGATATGAAAAA. The variable domain in full, with the rest retrieved from reference TRBV30 and TRBJ1-4, is SQTIHQWPATLVQPVGSPLSLECTVEGTSNPNLYWYRQAAGRGLQLLFYSVGIGQISSEVPQNLSASRPQDRQFILSSKKLLLSDSGFYLCAWRRDRYEKLFFGSGTQLSVL.

With regard to this clone: A read error may be the cause here, since a much bigger clone is one base away. Coverage ceases 3 residues before the CDR3 finishes, and the germline J gene fills in the end. The genes are TRBV7-9 and TRBJ1-2; weak D call: TRBD1 (6 bases). The CDR3 totals 11 residues. The V end lost 3 bases, the J end lost 7 bases, and 6 bases lay between the germline ends. The V gene's germline CDR1 is SEHNR and CDR2 FQNEAQ (reference sequence). CDR3 region: CASSFRGGYTF. CDR3 DNA (partial): TGTGCCAGCAGCTTCAGGGGTGGC. Full variable domain (outside the CDR3, taken from reference TRBV7-9 and TRBJ1-2): DTGVSQNPRHKITKRGQNVTFRCDPISEHNRLYWYRQTLGQGPEFLTYFQNEAQLEKSRLLSDRFSAERPKGSFSTLEIQRTEQGDSAMYLCASSFRGGYTFGSGTRLTVV.

This clone was found many times. A junction boundary mismatches the germline segment, possibly from a read error. The CDR3 extends 3 residues past the end of the read, so its final part is completed from the germline J gene. The chain employs TRBV7-2 and TRBJ2-3; 10 bases map to TRBD2. The CDR3 consists of 14 residues. Per the germline V gene, CDR1 is SGHTA and CDR2 is FQGNSA. CDR3 DNA, as far as it was read: TGTGCCAGCAGGGGGACTAGCGTCCCAGAGACG. Translation: CASRGTSVPET. The full CDR3 protein is CASRGTSVPETQYF.

This clone was observed at least ten times. The CDR3 end is not reached by the read, which stops 3 residues before it; the germline J gene fills it in. The chain recombines TRBV5-1 with TRBJ2-2; weak D call: TRBD2 (5 bases). The germline V gene has CDR1 SGHRS and CDR2 YFSETQ. The CDR3 totals 13 residues. The V gene lost 5 bases and the J gene lost 5 bases, with 10 bases spanning the gap. The CDR3 DNA, read in part, is TGCGCCAGCAGTCCGAGGGTGACCGGGGAG. Amino acids: CASSPRVTGE. The whole CDR3 protein is CASSPRVTGELFF. Full variable domain (rest looked up from reference TRBV5-1 and TRBJ2-2): KAGVTQTPRYLIKTRGQQVTLSCSPISGHRSVSWYQQTPGQGLQFLFEYFSETQRNKGNFPGRFSGRQFSNSRSEMNVSTLELGDSALYLCASSPRVTGELFFGEGSRLTVL.

This clone was found many times. Read coverage stops 3 residues before the CDR3 terminus; the germline J gene supplies the remainder. The V gene is TRBV3-1 (or the pseudogene TRBV3-2), the J gene TRBJ2-1, with a tentative D call TRBD2 (6 bases). The CDR3 has 16 amino acids. V lost 4 bases and J 0 bases, leaving 13 bases between the germline ends. CDR1 and CDR2 (germline): LGHDT, YNNKEL (reference sequence). Partial CDR3 DNA: TGTGCCAGCAGCCCACGGGAGCGGAGCTCCTACAATGAG. Its translation: CASSPRERSSYNE. In full, the CDR3 reads CASSPRERSSYNEQFF.

This clone showed up many times. The read terminates 3 residues before the CDR3 end, so the remaining end is supplied by the germline J gene. This sequence joins TRBV20-1 and TRBJ2-3; D may be TRBD1 (6 bases). This CDR3 has 13 amino acids. Trimming cost V 7 bases and J 0 bases, with 11 bases left between them. CDR1 is DFQATT, CDR2 SNEGSKA, per germline (reference sequence). This CDR3 reads CSVGTTSTDTQYF. CDR3 DNA, as far as it was read: TGCAGTGTAGGGACAACTAGCACAGATACG.

This clone occurred many times. The CDR3 end lies 3 residues beyond the end of the read and is filled in from the germline J gene. The same CDR3 is also encoded by other DNA sequences in this sample. This chain joins TRBV19 and TRBJ1-3, with 7 bases fitting TRBD1. Trimming cost V 11 bases and J 3 bases; bases outside gene matches: 10. The CDR3 length is 14 residues. CDR1 LNHDA and CDR2 SQIVND come from the germline V gene (reference sequence). The CDR3: CAAWTGHFGNTIYF. CDR3 bases read: TGTGCCGCTTGGACAGGCCATTTTGGAAACACC.